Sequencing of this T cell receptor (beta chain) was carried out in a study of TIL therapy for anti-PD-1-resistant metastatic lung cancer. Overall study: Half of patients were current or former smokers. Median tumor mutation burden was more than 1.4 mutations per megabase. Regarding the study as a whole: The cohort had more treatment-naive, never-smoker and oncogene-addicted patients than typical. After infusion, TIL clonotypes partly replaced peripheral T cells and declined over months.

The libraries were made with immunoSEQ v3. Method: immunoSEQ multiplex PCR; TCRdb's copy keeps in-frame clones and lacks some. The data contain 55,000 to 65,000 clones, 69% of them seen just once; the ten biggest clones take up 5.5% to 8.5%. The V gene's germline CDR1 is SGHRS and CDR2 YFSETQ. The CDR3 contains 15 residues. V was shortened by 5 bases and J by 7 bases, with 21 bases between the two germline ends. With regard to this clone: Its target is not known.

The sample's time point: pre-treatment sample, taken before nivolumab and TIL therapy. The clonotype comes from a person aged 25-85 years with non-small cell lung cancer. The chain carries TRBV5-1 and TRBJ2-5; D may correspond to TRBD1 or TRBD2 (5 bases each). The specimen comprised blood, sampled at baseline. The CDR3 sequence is CASSPHQGGDATQYF. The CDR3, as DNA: TGCGCCAGCAGTCCCCATCAGGGTGGGGACGCGACCCAGTACTTC.